This passage covers 24 T cell receptor beta chains from one sample sequenced in a study of blood T cell repertoires in COVID-19. Only in-frame clones appear in the TCRdb table, and some are missing; sequencing was by immunoSEQ multiplex PCR. The sample consists of roughly 100,000 clones, about 92% of them appearing once. The sample taken for sequencing was peripheral blood. These receptor sequences come from a man over 45 with active COVID-19.

This sequence joins TRBV18 and TRBJ1-5; 10 bases agree with TRBD1. The CDR3 covers 18 residues. Germline CDR1 reads KGHSH; CDR2 reads LQKENI. The junction had 14 bases not matched to a gene; V was cut back by 3 bases and J by 6 bases. This CDR3 is CASSPVPGQGLVGQPQHF. CDR3 sequence (DNA): TGTGCCAGCTCACCCGTCCCGGGACAGGGGCTTGTTGGTCAGCCCCAGCATTTT.

The chain joins TRBV5-1 to TRBJ2-1; 11 positions agree with TRBD2. The germline gives CDR1 SGHRS, CDR2 YFSETQ. V lost 2 bases, J lost 0 bases, and 19 bases stayed unmatched. There are 22 residues in the CDR3. CDR3 in DNA: TGCGCCAGCAGCTTCGGGGGCCCGGGGGGACTAGCGGTTAATAGCTCCTACAATGAGCAGTTCTTC. Translated, it gives CASSFGGPGGLAVNSSYNEQFF.

The genes are TRBV20-1 and TRBJ1-5; possibly TRBD1 for D (6 bases). The CDR3 has 11 amino acids. V lost 3 bases and J 11 bases, leaving 11 bases between the germline ends. The germline CDR1 and CDR2 sequences are DFQATT and SNEGSKA (reference sequence). CDR3 DNA sequence: TGCAGTGCTAGCCGGGACATAGCCCAGCATTTT. This encodes CSASRDIAQHF.

V is TRBV28 and J is TRBJ1-2, with D perhaps matching TRBD1 (5 bases). Germline-derived CDR1 and CDR2 are MDHEN and SYDVKM. CDR3 size: 14 residues. Trimming removed 7 bases from V and 4 bases from J, with 16 bases in between. The CDR3 here is CASTPGGRGYGYTF. The CDR3 DNA reads as TGTGCCAGCACTCCGGGGGGGAGGGGCTATGGCTACACCTTC.

The V gene is TRBV20-1, the J gene TRBJ2-7; no definite D call. Looked up from germline, CDR1 is DFQATT and CDR2 is SNEGSKA (reference sequence). The V and J ends lost 3 bases and 5 bases respectively, with 8 bases between them. CDR3 length: 11 amino acids. CDR3 coding DNA: TGCAGTGCTAGGGCCTCTCACGAGCAGTACTTC. Encoded protein: CSARASHEQYF.

The chain combines TRBV24-1 with TRBJ2-7, with D possibly being TRBD2 (8 bases). V shed 4 bases and J shed 2 bases, with 23 bases lying between them. CDR1 and CDR2 from the germline V gene are KGHDR and SFDVKD. The CDR3 extends over 18 amino acids. The CDR3 reads CATSETGAGGRSPYEQYF. The CDR3 nucleotides are TGTGCCACCAGTGAAACAGGGGCGGGCGGGAGGTCCCCCTACGAGCAGTACTTC.

The chain has TRBV14 and TRBJ2-1; D may be TRBD1 (6 bases). The CDR3 is 16 residues long. The V gene lost 4 bases and the J gene lost 5 bases, with 18 bases spanning the gap. Per germline, CDR1 SGHDN and CDR2 FVKESK. CDR3 coding DNA: TGTGCCAGCAGCCCTACGAGGGGGAGAGGGAACAATGAGCAGTTCTTC. Translating gives CASSPTRGRGNNEQFF.

CDR3 DNA: TGCGCCAGCAGCGTGAACAACGGGATTGAAAAACTGTTTTTT. It translates to CASSVNNGIEKLFF. The gene calls are TRBV5-1 and TRBJ1-4, with no clear D. CDR1 SGHRS and CDR2 YFSETQ come from the germline V gene. Trimming took 4 bases from V and 7 from J, leaving 14 bases between them. The CDR3 has 14 residues.

The chain recombines TRBV7-3 with TRBJ2-2; 12 bases line up with TRBD2. The CDR3 is made up of 16 amino acids. Germline-derived CDR1 and CDR2 are SGHTA and FQGTGA. V shed 2 bases, J shed 6 bases, and the junction held 4 bases outside the gene matches. The chain's CDR3 is CASSLSSGRASGELFF. The CDR3 nucleotides are TGTGCCAGCAGCTTATCTAGCGGGAGGGCCTCCGGGGAGCTGTTTTTT. The full variable domain, in which reference TRBV7-3 and TRBJ2-2 provide the parts outside the CDR3, is GAGVSQTPSNKVTEKGKYVELRCDPISGHTALYWYRQSLGQGPEFLIYFQGTGAADDSGLPNDRFFAVRPEGSVSTLKIQRTERGDSAVYLCASSLSSGRASGELFFGEGSRLTVL.

J is TRBJ2-5 and V is TRBV7-3, with 11 bases fitting TRBD2. With V trimmed by 0 bases and J by 4 bases, 4 bases remained unmatched. Germline assignment: CDR1 SGHTA and CDR2 FQGTGA. CDR3 length: 16 amino acids. The CDR3 sequence is CASSLTSGRAPETQYF. CDR3 nucleotides: TGTGCCAGCAGCTTAACTAGCGGGAGGGCCCCAGAGACCCAGTACTTC. The variable domain in full, completed from reference TRBV7-3 and TRBJ2-5, reads GAGVSQTPSNKVTEKGKYVELRCDPISGHTALYWYRQSLGQGPEFLIYFQGTGAADDSGLPNDRFFAVRPEGSVSTLKIQRTERGDSAVYLCASSLTSGRAPETQYFGPGTRLLVL.

The chain uses TRBV5-1 and TRBJ1-1, with a tentative D call TRBD1 (5 bases). The CDR3 runs 15 residues. The germline V gene has CDR1 SGHRS and CDR2 YFSETQ. Trimming shortened V by 0 bases and J by 2 bases, and 11 bases separated the two germline ends. The CDR3 DNA follows: TGCGCCAGCAGCTTGGCAGGGCCGGCAAACACTGAAGCTTTCTTT. Protein product: CASSLAGPANTEAFF.

CDR3: CAWGGGRPNTGELFF. CDR3 nucleotide sequence: TGTGCCTGGGGAGGTGGGCGCCCAAACACCGGGGAGCTGTTTTTT. The rearrangement joins TRBV30 to TRBJ2-2, with D possibly being TRBD2 (5 bases). The CDR3 is made up of 15 amino acids. Germline values: CDR1 GTSNPN, CDR2 SVGIG (reference sequence). V gave up 5 bases and J gave up 2 bases, with 15 bases separating them.

This chain uses TRBV27 with TRBJ1-1; D gene unclear. V was shortened by 5 bases and J by 6 bases, with 10 bases between the two germline ends. Germline V gene lookup returns CDR1 MNHEY and CDR2 SMNVEV (reference sequence). CDR3 length: 12 residues. DNA for the CDR3: TGTGCCAGCAGTCACCCGAGGGCTGAAGCTTTCTTT. Its translation is CASSHPRAEAFF.

The rearrangement links TRBV6-5 to TRBJ2-3, with 12 positions matching TRBD2. Germline values: CDR1 MNHEY, CDR2 SVGAGI. The CDR3 totals 16 residues. The V and J ends lost 0 bases and 6 bases, in that order; junction bases with no gene match: 4. This chain's CDR3 is CASSYSTSGRVDTQYF. The CDR3 region has the DNA TGTGCCAGCAGTTACTCGACTAGCGGGAGAGTGGATACGCAGTATTTT.

This clone was observed once. The chain combines TRBV5-8 with TRBJ1-3; D unclear. The CDR3 runs to 16 residues. The V end lost 4 bases, the J end lost 4 bases, and 18 bases lay between the germline ends. CDR1 and CDR2 (germline): SGHTS, YDEGEE. The DNA of the CDR3 is TGTGCCAGCAGCCCTAGGACTCGGACGACCGGAAACACCATATATTTT. The encoded protein is CASSPRTRTTGNTIYF. Complete variable domain (other parts from reference TRBV5-8 and TRBJ1-3): EAGVTQSPTHLIKTRGQQATLRCSPISGHTSVYWYQQALGLGLQFLLWYDEGEERNRGNFPPRFSGRQFPNYSSELNVNALELEDSALYLCASSPRTRTTGNTIYFGEGSWLTVV.

V gene TRBV7-9 combines with J gene TRBJ2-1; 7 bases agree with TRBD2. Germline V lookup: CDR1 SEHNR, CDR2 FQNEAQ (reference sequence). V lost 4 bases, J lost 8 bases, and 8 bases stayed unmatched. The CDR3 covers 14 residues. DNA for the CDR3: TGTGCCAGCAGCTCTGGCGGGAGTTTAGATGAGCAGTTCTTC. Protein sequence: CASSSGGSLDEQFF.

This sequence joins TRBV29-1 and TRBJ2-2; D possibly corresponds to TRBD1 (5 bases). V lost 5 bases and J 3 bases, leaving 16 bases between the germline ends. This CDR3 contains 15 residues. Germline assignment: CDR1 SQVTM and CDR2 ANQGSEA. The CDR3 reads CSVRLQGLYTGELFF. The DNA of the CDR3 is TGCAGCGTTCGACTTCAGGGCCTTTACACCGGGGAGCTGTTTTTT.

The gene calls are TRBV19 and TRBJ1-1; D is ambiguous. This CDR3 is built from 15 residues. Trimming took off 5 bases at V and 3 bases at J, with 16 bases between the two ends. Germline CDR1 reads LNHDA; CDR2 reads SQIVND (reference sequence). The CDR3 nucleotides are TGTGCCAGTAGTCCCCCCGACTCGTGGGACACTGAAGCTTTCTTT. Amino acid sequence: CASSPPDSWDTEAFF. Combining the CDR3 with reference TRBV19 and TRBJ1-1 gives the whole variable domain DGGITQSPKYLFRKEGQNVTLSCEQNLNHDAMYWYRQDPGQGLRLIYYSQIVNDFQKGDIAEGYSVSREKKESFPLTVTSAQKNPTAFYLCASSPPDSWDTEAFFGQGTRLTVV.

The chain couples TRBV6-5 to TRBJ1-2; D is perhaps TRBD1 (6 bases). The CDR3 is made up of 13 amino acids. Germline lookup yields CDR1 MNHEY and CDR2 SVGAGI. Trimming cost V 2 bases and J 4 bases, with 8 bases left between them. The CDR3 region is CASSYGDTYGYTF. As DNA, the CDR3 is TGTGCCAGCAGTTACGGGGACACCTATGGCTACACCTTC.

The V gene is TRBV6-5, the J gene TRBJ2-1; TRBD2 matches at 13 bases. The CDR3 is 15 amino acids. Losses at the gene ends were 7 bases for V and 7 bases for J; bases not matched to a gene: 7. Germline CDR1 and CDR2: MNHEY and SVGAGI. The CDR3 DNA reads TGTGCCAGCACACGACTAGCGGGAGGTATGAATGAGCAGTTCTTC. This gives the protein CASTRLAGGMNEQFF.

The CDR3 loop is CARNYLTEYSNQPQHF. In DNA, the CDR3 is TGTGCCAGAAATTATTTGACAGAGTATAGCAATCAGCCCCAGCATTTT. The chain combines TRBV27 with TRBJ1-5; D possibly corresponds to TRBD1 (5 bases). V was cut by 9 bases and J by 0 bases, with 18 bases left in between. The V gene's germline CDR1 is MNHEY and CDR2 SMNVEV (reference sequence). CDR3 size: 16 residues.

The chain employs TRBV5-8 and TRBJ2-1, with D maybe TRBD2 (5 bases). The CDR3 runs 13 residues. Trimming took off 3 bases at V and 11 bases at J, with 15 bases between the two ends. Germline CDR1 reads SGHTS; CDR2 reads YDEGEE. In nucleotides, the CDR3 is TGTGCCAGCAGCTCGCGGGCGGAGATACAGCAGTTCTTC. The encoded protein is CASSSRAEIQQFF.

The rearrangement links TRBV9 to TRBJ2-3; perhaps TRBD2 as D (6 bases). The CDR3 consists of 15 residues. V lost 0 bases and J lost 3, with 11 bases in between. The germline CDR1 and CDR2 sequences are SGDLS and YYNGEE. This CDR3 is CASSVGASDTDTQYF. The CDR3 nucleotides are TGTGCCAGCAGCGTAGGGGCTAGCGATACAGATACGCAGTATTTT.

In its sample, this clone was seen once. The genes are TRBV5-7 and TRBJ2-7, with TRBD2 matching 16 bases. TRBV5-7 is an open reading frame whose function is uncertain. The CDR3 consists of 18 residues. V trimming: 5 bases; J trimming: 0 bases; junction bases outside the gene matches: 8. The CDR3 loop reads CASSSGLAGGPSSYEQYF. The CDR3 region has the DNA TGTGCCAGCAGTTCGGGACTAGCGGGAGGGCCCAGCTCCTACGAGCAGTACTTC.